Shown below are 19 T cell receptor beta chains from a single sample sequenced in a study of T cell responses to AZD1222 COVID-19 vaccine. Sequenced by immunoSEQ multiplex PCR; TCRdb stores in-frame clones only, minus some. The sample includes about 100,000 clones, around nine tenths of them seen just once. This material consisted of peripheral blood, taken on day 0 of AZD1222 vaccination. The receptors come from an adult in good health.

J is TRBJ1-6 and V is TRBV11-3, with D possibly being TRBD1 (5 bases). The V gene lost 6 bases and the J gene lost 4 bases, with 7 bases spanning the gap. CDR1 is SGHNT and CDR2 is YENEEA in the germline V gene. This CDR3 has 13 amino acids. The CDR3 DNA reads TGTGCCAGCAGGACAGAATATAATTCACCCCTCCACTTT. Translating it yields CASRTEYNSPLHF.

J is TRBJ1-1 and V is TRBV15; TRBD1 aligns across 8 bases. Germline CDR1 and CDR2: LNHNV and YYDKDF (reference sequence). Losses at the gene ends were 5 bases for V and 1 base for J; bases not matched to a gene: 6. This CDR3 has 15 residues. The CDR3 sequence: CATSRPGGSNTEAFF. Written as DNA, the CDR3 is TGTGCCACCAGCCGCCCAGGGGGCTCGAACACTGAAGCTTTCTTT.

V and J are TRBV27 and TRBJ2-3; 8 bases are shared with TRBD1. The CDR3 runs 15 residues. CDR1 MNHEY and CDR2 SMNVEV come from the germline V gene (reference sequence). Trimming at V came to 2 bases and at J to 0 bases, leaving 1 base not matched to a gene. CDR3 in amino acids: CASSLQGASTDTQYF. The CDR3 DNA reads as TGTGCCAGCAGTTTACAGGGGGCTAGCACAGATACGCAGTATTTT.

The CDR3 reads CASSVRSSGGANEQFF. The CDR3 nucleotides read TGTGCCAGTAGTGTTCGGTCTAGCGGGGGGGCCAATGAGCAGTTCTTC. The chain is built from TRBV19 and TRBJ2-1, with TRBD2 identical over 12 bases. The germline gives CDR1 LNHDA, CDR2 SQIVND (reference sequence). The CDR3 length is 16 residues. Trimming took 5 bases from V and 6 from J; bases not matched to a gene: 8.

The chain uses TRBV18 and TRBJ1-2; TRBD1 matches at 7 bases. Germline lookup yields CDR1 KGHSH and CDR2 LQKENI. V shed 6 bases, J shed 4 bases, and the junction held 5 bases outside the gene matches. The CDR3 consists of 13 residues. CDR3 region: CASSPGQLYGYTF. The CDR3 DNA reads as TGTGCCAGCTCGCCGGGACAGCTCTATGGCTACACCTTC.

CDR3 sequence: CASSRQGSVSNTEAFF. The CDR3 DNA follows: TGTGCCAGCAGTCGACAGGGGAGTGTATCAAACACTGAAGCTTTCTTT. This sequence joins TRBV28 and TRBJ1-1, with 8 bases matching TRBD1. Germline V gene lookup returns CDR1 MDHEN and CDR2 SYDVKM. This CDR3 has 16 amino acids. The J segment lost 2 bases and the V segment lost 5 bases, leaving 10 bases of the junction unmatched.

The genes are TRBV27 and TRBJ1-2, with D perhaps TRBD1 (6 bases). This CDR3 spans 15 amino acids. With 5 bases removed from V and 8 bases from J, the gap between germline ends came to 21 bases. The germline CDR1 and CDR2 sequences are MNHEY and SMNVEV (reference sequence). The CDR3 loop is CASSPLVGQGRGYTF. CDR3 DNA sequence: TGTGCCAGCAGTCCACTTGTGGGGCAGGGGAGAGGCTACACCTTC.

The sample holds a few counts of this clone. CDR3 in amino acids: CASRDPQGATEAFF. CDR3 sequence (DNA): TGTGCCAGCAGGGACCCACAGGGGGCCACTGAAGCTTTCTTT. The genes are TRBV6-5 and TRBJ1-1; 9 bases line up with TRBD1. This CDR3 spans 14 amino acids. In germline, CDR1 is MNHEY, CDR2 SVGAGI. The V gene end was trimmed by 6 bases and the J gene end by 4 bases; junction bases not matched to a gene: 6.

The chain carries TRBV9 and TRBJ1-1; D possibly corresponds to TRBD1 (6 bases). The CDR3 has 16 residues. The germline V and J ends were trimmed by 0 bases and 1 base, with 13 bases remaining between them. Germline loops: CDR1 SGDLS, CDR2 YYNGEE. CDR3 region: CASSVGFGGRNTEAFF. CDR3 nucleotides: TGTGCCAGCAGCGTAGGCTTTGGGGGGCGGAACACTGAAGCTTTCTTT.

Remarks on this clone: The same CDR3 can be traced to other DNA sequences in this sample. V is TRBV18 and J is TRBJ2-7, with D tentatively TRBD2 (5 bases). Germline V CDR1 and CDR2: KGHSH, LQKENI. This CDR3 spans 13 amino acids. V lost 6 bases and J lost 1, with 10 bases in between. CDR3 nucleotides: TGTGCCAGCTCGATGACGGGGTCCTACGAGCAGTACGTC. Protein product: CASSMTGSYEQYV.

The chain is built from TRBV5-6 and TRBJ2-5, with 13 bases identical to TRBD2. Germline V gene sequence: CDR1 SGHDT, CDR2 YYEEEE. J was trimmed by 5 bases and V by 2 bases; bases with no gene match: 3. This CDR3 region has 15 residues. CDR3 DNA: TGTGCCAGCAGCTTCGGGACTAGCGGGGCGGAGACCCAGTACTTC. This sequence encodes CASSFGTSGAETQYF.

This clone was found a few times. The chain uses TRBV7-2 and TRBJ1-3; D is unclear. The length of the CDR3 is 13 residues. Trimming removed 2 bases at V and 4 bases at J, with 6 bases between. Per germline, CDR1 SGHTA and CDR2 FQGNSA. In DNA, the CDR3 is TGTGCCAGCAGCTTACGGATGGGAAACACCATATATTTT. It specifies CASSLRMGNTIYF.

The chain carries TRBV3-1 (or the pseudogene TRBV3-2) and TRBJ2-5, with D possibly TRBD2 on 6 matching bases. This CDR3 region has 14 residues. Trimming left V 4 bases short and J 2 bases short, with 11 bases between. Germline V CDR1 and CDR2: LGHDT, YNNKEL (reference sequence). The CDR3 DNA sequence: TGTGCCAGCAGCCCCCCCGCGGGGCAAGAGACCCAGTACTTC. This gives the protein CASSPPAGQETQYF.

The V gene is TRBV2, the J gene TRBJ2-4; either TRBD1 or TRBD2 may fit D (5 bases each). CDR1 and CDR2 from the germline V gene are SNHLY and FYNNEI. Between the trimmed V and J ends, which lost 7 bases and 6 bases, there was a span of 16 bases. The CDR3 sequence is 14 residues long. The CDR3 coding sequence is TGTGCCAGCAATAGCTGGGGGAACCGAAACATTCAGTACTTC. As protein: CASNSWGNRNIQYF.

The gene calls are TRBV19 and TRBJ1-4, with D possibly being TRBD1 (5 bases). V dropped 5 bases and J dropped 4 bases, with 17 bases sitting between them. The CDR3 is 16 amino acids. Germline V gene lookup returns CDR1 LNHDA and CDR2 SQIVND (reference sequence). For the CDR3, the DNA is TGTGCCAGTAGTCCGAGAGGGAGGCAGGGTAATGAAAAACTGTTTTTT. Translation gives CASSPRGRQGNEKLFF. Supplemented by reference TRBV19 and TRBJ1-4, the full variable domain reads DGGITQSPKYLFRKEGQNVTLSCEQNLNHDAMYWYRQDPGQGLRLIYYSQIVNDFQKGDIAEGYSVSREKKESFPLTVTSAQKNPTAFYLCASSPRGRQGNEKLFFGSGTQLSVL.

This clone was seen only a few times. This chain connects TRBV6-6 to TRBJ1-4; D is unresolved. Germline CDR1 and CDR2: MNHNY and SVGAGI (reference sequence). The CDR3 covers 13 residues. Between the trimmed V and J ends, which lost 8 bases and 7 bases, there was a span of 14 bases. CDR3 loop: CASRSEGGEKLFF. CDR3 sequence (DNA): TGTGCCAGCCGTTCGGAGGGTGGTGAAAAACTGTTTTTT.

A word on this clone: A junction boundary mismatches the germline segment, possibly from a read error. This chain links TRBV5-1 with TRBJ2-2; 9 bases map to TRBD2. This CDR3 has 16 amino acids. The germline gives CDR1 SGHRS, CDR2 YFSETQ. The CDR3 nucleotides read TGTGCCAGCAGCTGGAGCGGGAGGCCCAACACCGGGGAGCTGTTTTTT. The encoded protein is CASSWSGRPNTGELFF.

The V and J genes are TRBV10-3 and TRBJ1-2, with D perhaps matching TRBD1 (5 bases). Germline V lookup: CDR1 ENHRY, CDR2 SYGVKD. Between the trimmed V and J ends, which lost 10 bases and 3 bases, there was a span of 24 bases. The CDR3 contains 16 residues. CDR3 bases: TGTGCCACCCGGTCCGAATGGGGGAGGGAGGACTATGGCTACACCTTC. Translated, it gives CATRSEWGREDYGYTF.

The chain employs TRBV7-8 and TRBJ2-1, with D possibly being TRBD2 (5 bases). The CDR3 totals 16 residues. The V gene lost 5 bases and the J gene lost 13 bases, with 27 bases spanning the gap. Germline CDR1 and CDR2: SGHVS and FQNEAQ. CDR3 amino acids: CASSPSGGRPPPRQFF. In DNA, the CDR3 is TGTGCCAGCAGCCCCAGCGGAGGCCGCCCTCCCCCTCGACAGTTCTTC. Combining the CDR3 with reference TRBV7-8 and TRBJ2-1 gives the whole variable domain GAGVSQSPRYKVAKRGQDVALRCDPISGHVSLFWYQQALGQGPEFLTYFQNEAQLDKSGLPSDRFFAERPEGSVSTLKIQRTQQEDSAVYLCASSPSGGRPPPRQFFGPGTRLTVL.